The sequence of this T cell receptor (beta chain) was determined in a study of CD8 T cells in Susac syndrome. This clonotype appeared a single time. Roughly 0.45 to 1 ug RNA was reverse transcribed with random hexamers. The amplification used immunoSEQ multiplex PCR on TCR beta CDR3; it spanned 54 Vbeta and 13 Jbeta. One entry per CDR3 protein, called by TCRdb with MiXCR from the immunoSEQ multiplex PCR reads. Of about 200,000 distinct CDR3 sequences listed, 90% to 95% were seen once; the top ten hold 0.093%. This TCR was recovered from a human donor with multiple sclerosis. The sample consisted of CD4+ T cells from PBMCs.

The CDR3 nucleotides are TGCGCCAGCAGCTTGGCCGGTAGCGGAACCTACGAGCAGTACTTC. This codes for CASSLAGSGTYEQYF. The V and J genes are TRBV5-1 and TRBJ2-7, with TRBD2 as a possible D gene (6 bases). Between the trimmed V and J ends, which lost 0 bases and 2 bases, there was a span of 12 bases. The CDR3 has 15 amino acids. Germline V gene sequence: CDR1 SGHRS, CDR2 YFSETQ.